The 20 T cell receptor beta chains listed next were all sequenced from one sample in a study of T cells in localized non-small cell lung cancer. This table comes from immunoSEQ multiplex PCR, and its TCRdb copy is limited to in-frame clones, with some not included. The table has 25,000 to 35,000 clones, 85% to 95% seen once. This material consisted of peripheral blood, taken before any cancer treatment. The receptors stem from a woman aged 35-70 years with stage I lung adenocarcinoma.

The gene calls are TRBV5-1 and TRBJ1-6; the D is unclear. V was clipped by 1 base and J by 6 bases, with 17 bases between them. CDR1 SGHRS and CDR2 YFSETQ come from the germline V gene. The CDR3 is made up of 17 amino acids. CDR3 amino acids: CASSLIPAGAPNSPLHF. The CDR3 DNA reads as TGCGCCAGCAGCTTGATCCCAGCAGGCGCGCCTAATTCACCCCTCCACTTT.

The V gene is TRBV5-4, the J gene TRBJ2-3, with TRBD2 matching 9 bases. The CDR3 spans 18 residues. The trim removed 1 base at V and 5 bases at J, leaving 14 bases unmatched. The germline CDR1 and CDR2 sequences are SGHNT and YYREEE (reference sequence). CDR3 sequence: CASSLYLAAGGPRDTQYF. In DNA, the CDR3 is TGTGCCAGCAGCTTGTATCTAGCGGCGGGGGGGCCTAGAGATACGCAGTATTTT.

The chain is built from TRBV5-4 and TRBJ2-3; TRBD1 matches 10 bases. This CDR3 has 15 amino acids. The trim removed 5 bases at V and 0 bases at J, leaving 3 bases unmatched. Germline loops: CDR1 SGHNT, CDR2 YYREEE (reference sequence). This CDR3 reads CASRQGQGSTDTQYF. CDR3 DNA: TGTGCCAGCAGGCAGGGACAGGGGAGCACAGATACGCAGTATTTT. The whole variable domain, filled in from reference TRBV5-4 and TRBJ2-3, reads ETGVTQSPTHLIKTRGQQVTLRCSSQSGHNTVSWYQQALGQGPQFIFQYYREEENGRGNFPPRFSGLQFPNYSSELNVNALELDDSALYLCASRQGQGSTDTQYFGPGTRLTVL.

The rearrangement uses TRBV9 and TRBJ1-6; tentatively, D is TRBD1 (6 bases). V dropped 0 bases and J dropped 0 bases, with 22 bases sitting between them. CDR1 SGDLS and CDR2 YYNGEE come from the germline V gene. The CDR3 extends over 21 amino acids. This CDR3 is CASSVAPAGGARGSYNSPLHF. In nucleotides, the CDR3 is TGTGCCAGCAGCGTAGCTCCCGCCGGAGGGGCCAGGGGCTCCTATAATTCACCCCTCCACTTT. Supplemented by reference TRBV9 and TRBJ1-6, the full variable domain reads DSGVTQTPKHLITATGQRVTLRCSPRSGDLSVYWYQQSLDQGLQFLIQYYNGEERAKGNILERFSAQQFPDLHSELNLSSLELGDSALYFCASSVAPAGGARGSYNSPLHFGNGTRLTVT.

V usage is TRBV28 and J usage is TRBJ2-3; the D gene is possibly TRBD2 (6 bases). The V end lost 5 bases, the J end lost 2 bases, and 11 bases lay between the germline ends. Germline CDR1 reads MDHEN; CDR2 reads SYDVKM. This CDR3 has 14 residues. The CDR3 spells CASSPSDYTDTQYF. The CDR3 DNA is TGTGCCAGCAGTCCCTCGGACTACACAGATACGCAGTATTTT. The whole variable domain, filled in from reference TRBV28 and TRBJ2-3, reads DVKVTQSSRYLVKRTGEKVFLECVQDMDHENMFWYRQDPGLGLRLIYFSYDVKMKEKGDIPEGYSVSREKKERFSLILESASTNQTSMYLCASSPSDYTDTQYFGPGTRLTVL.

The rearrangement joins TRBV19 to TRBJ2-7; tentative D call: TRBD2 (6 bases). Trimming shortened V by 8 bases and J by 0 bases, and 14 bases separated the two germline ends. The CDR3 runs to 14 residues. Per the germline V gene, CDR1 is LNHDA and CDR2 is SQIVND (reference sequence). The CDR3 bases are TGTGCCAGTTCTCCAGGGACTGCCTCCTACGAGCAGTACTTC. The encoded protein is CASSPGTASYEQYF.

The chain couples TRBV10-3 to TRBJ1-5; D remains unclear. The CDR3 is 13 amino acids. Trimming took 4 bases from V and 11 from J, leaving 15 bases between them. Germline CDR1 is ENHRY and CDR2 is SYGVKD. CDR3 in DNA: TGTGCCATCAGTGGGAACGACAAGGCGGCCCAGCATTTT. Translated, it gives CAISGNDKAAQHF.

The chain is built from TRBV5-1 and TRBJ2-1, with unresolved D. CDR1 is SGHRS and CDR2 is YFSETQ in the germline V gene. V lost 4 bases, J lost 6 bases, and 14 bases lay in between. The length of the CDR3 is 14 residues. CDR3 amino acids: CASSPLVEANEQFF. The CDR3, as DNA: TGCGCCAGCAGCCCCCTTGTGGAAGCCAATGAGCAGTTCTTC.

The CDR3 nucleotides read TGTGCCAGCAGCCAGGCCAGGGGAGGGGAGCTGTTTTTT. This encodes CASSQARGGELFF. The rearrangement links TRBV14 to TRBJ2-2, with a weak D call TRBD1 (6 bases). V lost 3 bases to trimming and J lost 8 bases, with 10 bases between them. From germline, CDR1 is SGHDN and CDR2 FVKESK. The CDR3 spans 13 residues.

The chain couples TRBV5-1 to TRBJ1-3, with 7 positions matching TRBD1. The V segment lost 3 bases and the J segment 1 base; nucleotides outside the gene matches: 4. CDR3 length: 15 residues. CDR1 is SGHRS, CDR2 YFSETQ, per germline. CDR3 sequence: CASSSQGVSGNTIYF. The CDR3 DNA reads as TGCGCCAGCAGCTCGCAGGGGGTTTCTGGAAACACCATATATTTT.

This chain uses TRBV6-1 with TRBJ1-1, with 7 bases that match TRBD1. CDR3 length: 13 residues. Unmatched junction bases numbered 7, after V lost 2 bases and J lost 10 bases. Germline CDR1 reads MNHNS; CDR2 reads SASEGT. The CDR3 DNA reads as TGTGCCAGCAGTGAATCGGAGGGGGCGCGAGCTTTCTTT. Translated, it gives CASSESEGARAFF.

The chain is built from TRBV11-3 and TRBJ2-3; 14 bases are a match to TRBD2. Looked up from germline, CDR1 is SGHNT and CDR2 is YENEEA. V gave up 4 bases and J gave up 7 bases; unmatched junction bases: 4. The CDR3 runs to 15 residues. This chain's CDR3 is CASSSGTSGRYTQYF. CDR3 DNA: TGTGCCAGCAGCTCCGGGACTAGCGGGAGATATACGCAGTATTTT. The variable domain in full, with the rest retrieved from reference TRBV11-3 and TRBJ2-3, is EAGVVQSPRYKIIEKKQPVAFWCNPISGHNTLYWYLQNLGQGPELLIRYENEEAVDDSQLPKDRFSAERLKGVDSTLKIQPAELGDSAVYLCASSSGTSGRYTQYFGPGTRLTVL.

As for this clone: The identical CDR3 is also encoded by other nucleotide sequences in the sample. The chain recombines TRBV7-2 with TRBJ1-2; D is undetermined. V lost 2 bases, J lost 5 bases, and 6 bases lay in between. The CDR3 consists of 12 residues. CDR1 and CDR2 (germline): SGHTA, FQGNSA. The CDR3 DNA reads TGTGCCAGCAGCTTAAGTAGTTATGGCTACACCTTC. This translates into CASSLSSYGYTF.

The CDR3 bases are TGTGCCAGCAGCGTAGGACAAGGGGCATCTTTTGGCTACACCTTC. This encodes CASSVGQGASFGYTF. The gene calls are TRBV9 and TRBJ1-2; maybe TRBD1 (5 bases). The CDR3 is 15 amino acids. CDR1 and CDR2 from the germline V gene are SGDLS and YYNGEE. V was pared by 0 bases and J by 7 bases, with 16 bases between.

The chain couples TRBV19 to TRBJ2-1, with TRBD2 identical over 8 bases. V was pared by 0 bases and J by 3 bases, with 7 bases of the junction left unmatched. The germline gives CDR1 LNHDA, CDR2 SQIVND (reference sequence). The CDR3 is made up of 17 amino acids. The CDR3 DNA reads as TGTGCCAGTAGTATAGACCCGCTTAGCGGGAACTACAATGAGCAGTTCTTC. Amino acids: CASSIDPLSGNYNEQFF.

The chain employs TRBV4-3 and TRBJ2-6; a possible D gene is TRBD2 (5 bases). V was clipped by 3 bases and J by 0 bases, with 9 bases between them. CDR3 length: 16 residues. Germline V gene lookup returns CDR1 LGHNA and CDR2 YSLEER. The chain's CDR3 is CASSHSEGSGANVLTF. In DNA, the CDR3 is TGCGCCAGCAGCCATTCCGAGGGCTCTGGGGCCAACGTCCTGACTTTC.

The chain couples TRBV2 to TRBJ1-2; the D is unclear. In germline, CDR1 is SNHLY, CDR2 FYNNEI. There are 15 residues in the CDR3. V lost 1 base, J lost 3 bases, and 12 bases lay in between. The CDR3 loop is CASSEERQGHYGYTF. Here the CDR3 DNA reads TGTGCCAGCAGTGAAGAGAGACAAGGCCACTATGGCTACACCTTC.

The chain employs TRBV7-2 and TRBJ1-1; TRBD1 is a possible D gene (6 bases). In germline, CDR1 is SGHTA, CDR2 FQGNSA. V lost 7 bases and J lost 6, with 18 bases in between. The CDR3 covers 14 residues. The CDR3 nucleotides read TGTGCCAGCACTCCCGGGGGGCCAGCGGCTGAAGCTTTCTTT. Amino acid sequence: CASTPGGPAAEAFF.

This chain connects TRBV4-3 to TRBJ1-4; D gene unclear. The V end lost 4 bases, the J end lost 0 bases, and 12 bases lay between the germline ends. Germline CDR1 LGHNA, CDR2 YSLEER. The CDR3 is 16 amino acids. CDR3: CASSRGSGTTNEKLFF. CDR3 nucleotides: TGCGCCAGCAGCCGAGGATCGGGAACAACTAATGAAAAACTGTTTTTT.

The chain has TRBV5-1 and TRBJ1-6; D may be TRBD1 (6 bases). Trimming removed 0 bases at V and 9 bases at J, with 16 bases between. CDR1 is SGHRS and CDR2 is YFSETQ in the germline V gene. The CDR3 is 16 residues long. CDR3 nucleotides: TGCGCCAGCAGCTTGGTCGGGGGCGCGGGAGCTTCACCCCTCCACTTT. Protein: CASSLVGGAGASPLHF.